The 3 T cell receptor beta chains given below trace back to one sample, sequenced in a study of control samples from healthy donors and cancer patients (dated by TCRdb to the early 2020s). The library was made by the immunoSEQ multiplex PCR assay. TCRdb mirrors the immuneACCESS table, restricted to in-frame sequences. Some clones are absent from its copies; in checked studies, under half trace to an unresolved V gene, and the reason for the others is unknown. Within this sample are 70,000 or so clones, with roughly 86% of them counted one time only. The top ten constitute under 20% of the sample. Sequencing was carried out using PBMCs. These receptors all stem from a man aged 55 to 70 with lung cancer.

The chain links TRBV4-1 to TRBJ2-3; TRBD2 matches at 9 bases. Unmatched junction bases numbered 11, after V lost 4 bases and J lost 6 bases. The CDR3 is 16 residues long. The V gene's germline CDR1 is MGHRA and CDR2 YSYEKL. CDR3 bases: TGCGCCAGCAGCCCCAGCAGCGGGGGGAGGCGGGATACGCAGTATTTT. Residues: CASSPSSGGRRDTQYF.

The rearrangement uses TRBV4-1 and TRBJ2-3; TRBD2 matches at 11 bases. The V gene end was trimmed by 0 bases and the J gene end by 2 bases; junction bases not matched to a gene: 7. The CDR3 runs 18 residues. From germline, CDR1 is MGHRA and CDR2 YSYEKL. CDR3 region: CASSQDTSGGADTDTQYF. The CDR3 region has the DNA TGCGCCAGCAGCCAAGATACTAGCGGGGGCGCTGACACAGATACGCAGTATTTT.

V is TRBV5-1 and J is TRBJ2-5; D uncertain. V lost 4 bases and J 2 bases, leaving 9 bases between the germline ends. The CDR3 totals 13 residues. Germline V gene lookup returns CDR1 SGHRS and CDR2 YFSETQ. CDR3 sequence: CASSRVEQETQYF. In DNA, the CDR3 is TGCGCCAGCAGCCGGGTGGAGCAAGAGACCCAGTACTTC.